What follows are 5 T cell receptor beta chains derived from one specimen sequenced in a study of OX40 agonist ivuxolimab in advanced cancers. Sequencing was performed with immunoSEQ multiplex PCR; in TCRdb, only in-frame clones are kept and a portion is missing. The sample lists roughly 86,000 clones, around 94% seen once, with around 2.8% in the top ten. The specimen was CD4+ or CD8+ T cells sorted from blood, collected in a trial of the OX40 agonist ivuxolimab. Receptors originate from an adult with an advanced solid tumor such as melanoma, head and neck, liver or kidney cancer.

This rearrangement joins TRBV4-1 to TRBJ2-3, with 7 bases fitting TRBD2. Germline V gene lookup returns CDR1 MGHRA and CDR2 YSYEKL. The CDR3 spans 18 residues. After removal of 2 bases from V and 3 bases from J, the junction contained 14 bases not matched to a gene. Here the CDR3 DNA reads TGCGCCAGCAGCCAACTACCCGGGACTACTCCACGGACAGATACGCAGTATTTT. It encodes CASSQLPGTTPRTDTQYF.

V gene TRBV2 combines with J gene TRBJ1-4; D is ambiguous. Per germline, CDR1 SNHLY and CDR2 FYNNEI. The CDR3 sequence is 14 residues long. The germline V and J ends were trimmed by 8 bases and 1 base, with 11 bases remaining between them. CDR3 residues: CASGWGRTNEKLFF. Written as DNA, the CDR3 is TGTGCCAGCGGTTGGGGAAGAACTAATGAAAAACTGTTTTTT.

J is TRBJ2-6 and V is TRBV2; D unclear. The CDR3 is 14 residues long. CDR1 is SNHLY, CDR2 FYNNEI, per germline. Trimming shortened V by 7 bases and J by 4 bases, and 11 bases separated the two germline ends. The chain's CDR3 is CASKSGPGANVLTF. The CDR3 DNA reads TGTGCCAGCAAGTCCGGGCCCGGGGCCAACGTCCTGACTTTC.

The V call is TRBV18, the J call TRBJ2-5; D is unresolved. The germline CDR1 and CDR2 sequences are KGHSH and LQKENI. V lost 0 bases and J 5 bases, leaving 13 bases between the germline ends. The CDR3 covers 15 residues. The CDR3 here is CASSPPGSGGETQYF. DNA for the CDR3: TGTGCCAGCTCACCACCGGGTTCAGGTGGCGAGACCCAGTACTTC. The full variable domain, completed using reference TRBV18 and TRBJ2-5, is NAGVMQNPRHLVRRRGQEARLRCSPMKGHSHVYWYRQLPEEGLKFMVYLQKENIIDESGMPKERFSAEFPKEGPSILRIQQVVRGDSAAYFCASSPPGSGGETQYFGPGTRLLVL.

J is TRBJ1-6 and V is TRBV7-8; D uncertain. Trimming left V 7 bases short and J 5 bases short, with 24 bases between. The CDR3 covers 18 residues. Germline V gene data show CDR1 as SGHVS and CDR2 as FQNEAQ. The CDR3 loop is CASTARVRGSGDNSPLHF. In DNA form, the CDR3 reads TGTGCCAGCACGGCGCGGGTCAGAGGGAGCGGGGATAATTCACCCCTCCACTTT.